This entry lists 30 T cell receptor beta chains sequenced from one sample in a study of T cell responses to AZD1222 COVID-19 vaccine. Sequenced by immunoSEQ multiplex PCR; TCRdb stores in-frame clones only, minus some. The data contain some 120,000 clones, about 90% of them singletons. Here the sequenced sample was peripheral blood, taken 28 days after the second AZD1222 dose. These receptor sequences come from an adult who received the AZD1222 COVID-19 vaccine.

The CDR3 is CASSSSRDRGNEQFF. The CDR3 DNA follows: TGTGCCAGCAGTTCGTCCCGGGACAGGGGTAATGAGCAGTTCTTC. The V and J genes are TRBV27 and TRBJ2-1; 10 bases line up with TRBD1. The V gene's germline CDR1 is MNHEY and CDR2 SMNVEV (reference sequence). The CDR3 loop spans 15 amino acids. The trim removed 4 bases at V and 7 bases at J, leaving 7 bases unmatched.

This chain joins TRBV28 and TRBJ1-5; 8 bases match TRBD1. The CDR3 contains 18 residues. CDR1 and CDR2 (germline): MDHEN, SYDVKM. V lost 3 bases, J lost 5 bases, and 15 bases stayed unmatched. The CDR3, as DNA: TGTGCCAGCAGTTTTGGTCGGTCTGGAGGACAGGGCCATCAGCCCCAGCATTTT. Amino acid sequence: CASSFGRSGGQGHQPQHF. Drawing the rest from reference TRBV28 and TRBJ1-5, the complete variable domain is DVKVTQSSRYLVKRTGEKVFLECVQDMDHENMFWYRQDPGLGLRLIYFSYDVKMKEKGDIPEGYSVSREKKERFSLILESASTNQTSMYLCASSFGRSGGQGHQPQHFGDGTRLSIL.

This chain joins TRBV6-2 or TRBV6-3 and TRBJ2-3; 9 nucleotides align to TRBD2. The germline CDR1 and CDR2 sequences are MNHEY and SVGEGT. V was pared by 5 bases and J by 1 base, with 7 bases of the junction left unmatched. This CDR3 is built from 16 residues. In DNA form, the CDR3 reads TGTGCCAGCAGTCATGTAGCGGGAGTTGGCACAGATACGCAGTATTTT. Translating gives CASSHVAGVGTDTQYF.

The V call is TRBV30, the J call TRBJ2-3, with 9 bases matching TRBD2. The J segment lost 2 bases and the V segment lost 5 bases, leaving 8 bases of the junction unmatched. This CDR3 has 15 residues. From germline, CDR1 is GTSNPN and CDR2 SVGIG (reference sequence). The CDR3 nucleotides read TGTGCCTGGTACCTAGCGGGGCGAATCACAGATACGCAGTATTTT. Translated: CAWYLAGRITDTQYF.

The chain couples TRBV19 to TRBJ2-5, with a possible D match to TRBD1 (5 bases). V shed 7 bases and J shed 5 bases, with 8 bases lying between them. Germline CDR1 LNHDA, CDR2 SQIVND (reference sequence). The CDR3 is made up of 11 amino acids. The CDR3 here is CASTGKETQYF. The CDR3 coding sequence is TGTGCCAGTACAGGGAAGGAGACCCAGTACTTC.

This clone showed up just once. The chain uses TRBV7-9 and TRBJ1-1; TRBD1 agrees at 11 bases. V was clipped by 1 base and J by 10 bases; unmatched bases: 8. The CDR3 spans 15 residues. Germline loops: CDR1 SEHNR, CDR2 FQNEAQ (reference sequence). The CDR3 sequence is CASSLEGTGGSGAFF. In nucleotides, the CDR3 is TGTGCCAGCAGCTTAGAAGGGACAGGGGGGTCCGGAGCTTTCTTT.

The rearrangement links TRBV28 to TRBJ1-3; weak D call: TRBD1 (5 bases). The germline V gene encodes CDR1 MDHEN and CDR2 SYDVKM. Trimming shortened V by 1 base and J by 0 bases, and 13 bases separated the two germline ends. The CDR3 has 17 amino acids. CDR3 DNA: TGTGCCAGCAGTTTATACGGGGCCGCAAGCTCTGGAAACACCATATATTTT. Residues: CASSLYGAASSGNTIYF.

This chain uses TRBV28 with TRBJ2-6; maybe TRBD2 (6 bases). V was trimmed by 6 bases and J by 0 bases, leaving 24 bases between them. This CDR3 comprises 20 residues. From germline, CDR1 is MDHEN and CDR2 SYDVKM. CDR3 protein: CASSPYKGKGTSSGANVLTF. The CDR3 nucleotides read TGTGCCAGCAGCCCCTATAAGGGCAAAGGGACTTCCTCTGGGGCCAACGTCCTGACTTTC.

The V call is TRBV27, the J call TRBJ1-1; unclear D gene. Trimming stripped 6 bases from V and 8 bases from J, with 13 bases between. The CDR3 sequence is 12 residues long. Germline-derived CDR1 and CDR2 are MNHEY and SMNVEV (reference sequence). CDR3 residues: CASRVGFGEAFF. CDR3 coding DNA: TGTGCCAGCAGGGTAGGCTTTGGAGAAGCTTTCTTT.

For the CDR3, the DNA is TGTGCCAGCAGTGATGAGTGGGGGGGTGTGATCGGTGAAGCTTTCTTT. It yields the protein CASSDEWGGVIGEAFF. V and J are TRBV2 and TRBJ1-1, with a possible D match to TRBD1 (5 bases). Trimming left V 3 bases short and J 7 bases short, with 21 bases between. Germline CDR1 SNHLY, CDR2 FYNNEI. This CDR3 spans 16 amino acids.

V is TRBV5-5 and J is TRBJ2-3, with 12 positions matching TRBD1. This CDR3 region has 15 residues. J gave up 6 bases and V 0 bases, and 2 bases lay outside the gene matches. Germline CDR1 and CDR2: SGHKS and YYEKEE (reference sequence). The CDR3 sequence is CASSLEGQGADTQYF. In nucleotides, the CDR3 is TGTGCCAGCAGCTTGGAGGGACAGGGGGCGGATACGCAGTATTTT.

This clone came up once. This chain joins TRBV6-5 and TRBJ2-6; D unclear. Looked up from germline, CDR1 is MNHEY and CDR2 is SVGAGI. V was pared by 5 bases and J by 0 bases, with 8 bases between. The CDR3 consists of 15 residues. This CDR3 is CASSHQHSGANVLTF. CDR3 DNA sequence: TGTGCCAGCAGTCATCAGCACTCTGGGGCCAACGTCCTGACTTTC.

The chain employs TRBV28 and TRBJ2-7, with a weak D call TRBD1 (6 bases). Germline CDR1 and CDR2: MDHEN and SYDVKM. The CDR3 length is 17 residues. V was trimmed by 3 bases and J by 3 bases, leaving 21 bases between them. The CDR3 region is CASSLITMPGQDYEQYF. The CDR3 nucleotides read TGTGCCAGCAGTTTGATCACGATGCCGGGACAAGACTACGAGCAGTACTTC.

This clone appeared once. The chain carries TRBV2 and TRBJ2-5, with TRBD2 matching over 11 bases. The CDR3 covers 15 residues. V shed 8 bases and J 4 bases; nucleotides not matched to a gene: 9. CDR1 and CDR2 from the germline V gene are SNHLY and FYNNEI. Here the CDR3 DNA reads TGTGCCAGCGTAACTAGCGGGAGAATGGGAGAGACCCAGTACTTC. As protein: CASVTSGRMGETQYF.

J is TRBJ1-5 and V is TRBV12-3 or TRBV12-4, with 7 bases aligning to TRBD1. The CDR3 consists of 13 residues. Trimming removed 7 bases from V and 5 bases from J; junction bases left unmatched: 5. The CDR3 sequence is CASNRGLDQPQHF. In nucleotides, the CDR3 is TGTGCCAGCAACAGGGGACTTGATCAGCCCCAGCATTTT.

This chain joins TRBV10-3 and TRBJ1-3, with D hard to call. CDR1 and CDR2 from the germline V gene are ENHRY and SYGVKD. V lost 8 bases and J 0 bases, leaving 5 bases between the germline ends. This CDR3 is built from 12 residues. This CDR3 reads CAIANSGNTIYF. The CDR3, as DNA: TGTGCCATCGCAAACTCTGGAAACACCATATATTTT.

The chain links TRBV7-2 to TRBJ2-1; D is undetermined. V was pared by 1 base and J by 2 bases, with 3 bases between. The CDR3 totals 13 residues. The germline gives CDR1 SGHTA, CDR2 FQGNSA. The CDR3 loop reads CASSLDTYNEQFF. The DNA of the CDR3 is TGTGCCAGCAGCTTAGATACCTACAATGAGCAGTTCTTC.

This rearrangement joins TRBV5-8 to TRBJ2-7; no firm D call. Germline V gene data show CDR1 as SGHTS and CDR2 as YDEGEE. V lost 0 bases and J lost 2, with 12 bases in between. The CDR3 has 15 amino acids. CDR3 sequence (DNA): TGTGCCAGCAGCTTGGCTAGTGGGTTCCCCTACGAGCAGTACTTC. Residues: CASSLASGFPYEQYF.

The genes are TRBV27 and TRBJ1-1; D gene unclear. V lost 0 bases and J 0 bases, leaving 8 bases between the germline ends. Germline V lookup: CDR1 MNHEY, CDR2 SMNVEV (reference sequence). The CDR3 loop spans 15 amino acids. The CDR3 DNA sequence: TGTGCCAGCAGTTTATCGGGAAACATGAACACTGAAGCTTTCTTT. Protein product: CASSLSGNMNTEAFF.

The chain links TRBV3-1 (or the pseudogene TRBV3-2) to TRBJ1-4; 7 nucleotides agree with TRBD1. V was clipped by 0 bases and J by 6 bases; unmatched bases: 4. This CDR3 spans 15 amino acids. Germline V gene lookup returns CDR1 LGHDT and CDR2 YNNKEL (reference sequence). The DNA for the CDR3 is TGTGCCAGCAGCCAAGACAGGGGGATCGATGAAAAACTGTTTTTT. Translation: CASSQDRGIDEKLFF.

This rearrangement joins TRBV6-5 to TRBJ2-1; 7 bases match TRBD2. Germline CDR1 and CDR2: MNHEY and SVGAGI. The CDR3 has 14 amino acids. The J segment lost 5 bases and the V segment lost 6 bases, leaving 7 bases of the junction unmatched. CDR3 in amino acids: CASRAGLLNNEQFF. The CDR3 nucleotides read TGTGCCAGCAGAGCGGGACTATTGAACAATGAGCAGTTCTTC.

CDR3 sequence reads: CASSDRSGGSPLHF. The CDR3 DNA reads as TGTGCCAGCAGCGACCGTTCTGGGGGTTCACCCCTCCACTTT. This chain connects TRBV9 to TRBJ1-6; a possible D gene is TRBD1 (5 bases). V was cut by 3 bases and J by 9 bases, with 13 bases left in between. The germline V gene has CDR1 SGDLS and CDR2 YYNGEE. This CDR3 is built from 14 residues.

The chain has TRBV7-2 and TRBJ2-4, with 13 bases lining up with TRBD2. V lost 6 bases to trimming and J lost 7 bases; unmatched junction nucleotides: 6. The CDR3 totals 15 residues. From germline, CDR1 is SGHTA and CDR2 FQGNSA. The CDR3 DNA reads as TGTGCCAGCAGACCAGGACTAGCGGGAGTCAACATTCAGTACTTC. This translates into CASRPGLAGVNIQYF. The whole variable domain, remainder taken from reference TRBV7-2 and TRBJ2-4, is GAGVSQSPSNKVTEKGKDVELRCDPISGHTALYWYRQSLGQGLEFLIYFQGNSAPDKSGLPSDRFSAERTGGSVSTLTIQRTQQEDSAVYLCASRPGLAGVNIQYFGAGTRLSVL.

This CDR3 is CSVEDRTGNTEAFF. In DNA, the CDR3 is TGCAGCGTTGAAGATCGGACAGGGAACACTGAAGCTTTCTTT. This chain connects TRBV29-1 to TRBJ1-1; the match to TRBD1 covers 7 bases. Losses at the gene ends were 0 bases for V and 1 base for J; bases not matched to a gene: 2. Germline CDR1 and CDR2: SQVTM and ANQGSEA. CDR3 length: 14 amino acids.

This clone was detected only once. This chain uses TRBV6-1 with TRBJ1-6; D remains ambiguous. The ends were cut back, 3 bases at V and 5 bases at J, with 14 bases in the middle. Germline V gives CDR1 MNHNS, CDR2 SASEGT. This CDR3 contains 16 residues. The CDR3 DNA is TGTGCCAGCAGTGAGATTGAGTCAGCCAATAATTCACCCCTCCACTTT. It encodes CASSEIESANNSPLHF.

The chain uses TRBV28 and TRBJ1-3; maybe TRBD1 (5 bases). V lost 6 bases, J lost 0 bases, and 15 bases lay in between. The CDR3 has 16 amino acids. CDR1 MDHEN and CDR2 SYDVKM come from the germline V gene. The CDR3 sequence: CASRGSGGISGNTIYF. In DNA form, the CDR3 reads TGTGCCAGCAGGGGCTCTGGGGGTATCTCTGGAAACACCATATATTTT.

The chain recombines TRBV3-1 (or the pseudogene TRBV3-2) with TRBJ1-5, with no clear D. The V end lost 5 bases, the J end lost 0 bases, and 8 bases lay between the germline ends. This CDR3 comprises 14 residues. The germline CDR1 and CDR2 sequences are LGHDT and YNNKEL (reference sequence). The CDR3 DNA reads TGTGCCAGCAGCTGGATGTATAGCAATCAGCCCCAGCATTTT. Protein product: CASSWMYSNQPQHF.

The rearrangement links TRBV19 to TRBJ1-4; D not resolved. Trimming shortened V by 6 bases and J by 8 bases, and 16 bases separated the two germline ends. The CDR3 loop spans 14 amino acids. Germline V gene data show CDR1 as LNHDA and CDR2 as SQIVND (reference sequence). CDR3 nucleotides: TGTGCCAGTAGCAATTGGAGAAGTCCGGAAAAACTGTTTTTT. This translates into CASSNWRSPEKLFF.

A single count supports this clone. This chain connects TRBV9 to TRBJ2-7, with D unresolved. The CDR3 loop spans 14 amino acids. Germline loops: CDR1 SGDLS, CDR2 YYNGEE. Trimming stripped 1 base from V and 2 bases from J, with 10 bases between. As DNA, the CDR3 is TGTGCCAGCAGCGTAAGTTGGAGCGCCTACGAGCAGTACTTC. Translating gives CASSVSWSAYEQYF.

The gene calls are TRBV7-9 and TRBJ2-3; weak D call: TRBD1 (6 bases). The CDR3 loop spans 13 amino acids. Germline loops: CDR1 SEHNR, CDR2 FQNEAQ (reference sequence). Trimming stripped 5 bases from V and 4 bases from J, with 10 bases between. The DNA for the CDR3 is TGTGCCAGCAGCCCCAGGGGCGCAGATACGCAGTATTTT. Translation gives CASSPRGADTQYF.